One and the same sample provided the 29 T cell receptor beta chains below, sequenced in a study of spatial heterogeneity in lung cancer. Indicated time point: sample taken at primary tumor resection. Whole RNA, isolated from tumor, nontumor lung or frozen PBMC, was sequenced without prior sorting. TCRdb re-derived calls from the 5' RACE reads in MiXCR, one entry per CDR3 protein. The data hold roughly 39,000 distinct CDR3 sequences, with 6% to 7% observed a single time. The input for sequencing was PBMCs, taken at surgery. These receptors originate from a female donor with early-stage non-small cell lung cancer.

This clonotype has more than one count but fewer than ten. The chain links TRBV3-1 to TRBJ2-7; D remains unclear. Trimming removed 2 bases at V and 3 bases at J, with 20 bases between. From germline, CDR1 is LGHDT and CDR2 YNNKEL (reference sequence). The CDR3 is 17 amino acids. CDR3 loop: CASSQSFPGSRFYEQYF. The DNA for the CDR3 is TGTGCCAGCAGCCAAAGCTTCCCCGGGTCCAGATTCTACGAGCAGTACTTC.

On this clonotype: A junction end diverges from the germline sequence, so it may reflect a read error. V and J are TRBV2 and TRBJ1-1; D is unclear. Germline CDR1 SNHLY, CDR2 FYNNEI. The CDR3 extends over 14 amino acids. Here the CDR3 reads CASSAGLMNTAAFF. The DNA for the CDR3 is TGTGCCAGCAGTGCAGGTTTGATGAACACTGCAGCTTTCTTT.

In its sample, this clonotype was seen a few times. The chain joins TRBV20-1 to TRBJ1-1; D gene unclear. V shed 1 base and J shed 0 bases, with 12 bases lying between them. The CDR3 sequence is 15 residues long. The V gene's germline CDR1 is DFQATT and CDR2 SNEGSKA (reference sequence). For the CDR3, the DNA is TGCAGTGCTAGAGTATCCGGGCCCCTGAACACTGAAGCTTTCTTT. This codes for CSARVSGPLNTEAFF.

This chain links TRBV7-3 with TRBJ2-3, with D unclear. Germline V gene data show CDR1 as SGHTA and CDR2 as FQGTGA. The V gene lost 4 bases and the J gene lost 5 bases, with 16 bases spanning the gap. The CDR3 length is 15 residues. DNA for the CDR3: TGTGCCAGCAGCTCAGGAGTCACGCGTCTAGATACGCAGTATTTT. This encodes CASSSGVTRLDTQYF.

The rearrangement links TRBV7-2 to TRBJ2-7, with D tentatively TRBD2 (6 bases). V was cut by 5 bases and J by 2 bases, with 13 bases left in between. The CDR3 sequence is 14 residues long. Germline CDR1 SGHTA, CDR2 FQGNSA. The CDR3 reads CASSSWDSPYEQYF. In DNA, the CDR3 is TGTGCCAGCAGCAGTTGGGACTCTCCCTACGAGCAGTACTTC.

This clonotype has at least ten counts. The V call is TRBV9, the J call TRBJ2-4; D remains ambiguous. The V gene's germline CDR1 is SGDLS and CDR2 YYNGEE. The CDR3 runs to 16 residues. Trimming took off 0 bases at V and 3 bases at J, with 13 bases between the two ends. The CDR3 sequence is CASSVGGEGSKNIQYF. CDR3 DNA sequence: TGTGCCAGCAGCGTAGGGGGTGAAGGCAGCAAAAACATTCAGTACTTC.

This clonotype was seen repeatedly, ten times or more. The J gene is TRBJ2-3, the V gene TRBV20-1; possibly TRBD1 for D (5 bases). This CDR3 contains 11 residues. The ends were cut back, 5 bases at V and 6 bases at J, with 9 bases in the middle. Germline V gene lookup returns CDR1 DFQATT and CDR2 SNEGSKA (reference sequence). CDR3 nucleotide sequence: TGCAGTGCTGCCCCAGGGGATACGCAGTATTTT. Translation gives CSAAPGDTQYF.

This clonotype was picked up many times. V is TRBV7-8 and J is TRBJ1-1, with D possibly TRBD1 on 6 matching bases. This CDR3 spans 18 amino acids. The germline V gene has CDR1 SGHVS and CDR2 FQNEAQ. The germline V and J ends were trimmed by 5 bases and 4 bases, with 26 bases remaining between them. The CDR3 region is CASSANPGTRASGTEAFF. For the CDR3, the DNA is TGTGCCAGCAGCGCCAATCCCGGGACAAGGGCCTCGGGCACTGAAGCTTTCTTT.

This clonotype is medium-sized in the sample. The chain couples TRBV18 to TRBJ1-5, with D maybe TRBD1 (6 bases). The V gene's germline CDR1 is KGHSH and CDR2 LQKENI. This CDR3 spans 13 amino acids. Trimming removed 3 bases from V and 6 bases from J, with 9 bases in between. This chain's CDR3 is CASSPKQGQPQHF. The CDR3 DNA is TGTGCCAGCTCACCCAAACAGGGTCAGCCCCAGCATTTT. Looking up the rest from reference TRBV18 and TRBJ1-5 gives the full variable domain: NAGVMQNPRHLVRRRGQEARLRCSPMKGHSHVYWYRQLPEEGLKFMVYLQKENIIDESGMPKERFSAEFPKEGPSILRIQQVVRGDSAAYFCASSPKQGQPQHFGDGTRLSIL.

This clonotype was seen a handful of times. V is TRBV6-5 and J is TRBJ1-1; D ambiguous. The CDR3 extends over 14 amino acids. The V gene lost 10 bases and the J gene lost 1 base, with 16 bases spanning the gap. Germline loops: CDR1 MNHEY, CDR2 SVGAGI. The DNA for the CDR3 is TGTGCCACCACACCACGCCGCCAGAACACTGAAGCTTTCTTT. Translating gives CATTPRRQNTEAFF.

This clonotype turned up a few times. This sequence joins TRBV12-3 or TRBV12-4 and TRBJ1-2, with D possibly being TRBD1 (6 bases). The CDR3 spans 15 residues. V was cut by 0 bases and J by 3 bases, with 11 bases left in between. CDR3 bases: TGTGCCAGCAGTTTAGCGGTGACAGGCTACTATGGCTACACCTTC. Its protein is CASSLAVTGYYGYTF.

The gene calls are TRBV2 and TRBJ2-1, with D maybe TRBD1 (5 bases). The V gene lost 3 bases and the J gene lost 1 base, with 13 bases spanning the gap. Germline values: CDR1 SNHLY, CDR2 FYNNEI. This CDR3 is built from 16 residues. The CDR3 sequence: CASSDLGAASYNEQFF. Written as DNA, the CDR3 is TGTGCCAGCAGTGACCTAGGGGCCGCATCCTACAATGAGCAGTTCTTC.

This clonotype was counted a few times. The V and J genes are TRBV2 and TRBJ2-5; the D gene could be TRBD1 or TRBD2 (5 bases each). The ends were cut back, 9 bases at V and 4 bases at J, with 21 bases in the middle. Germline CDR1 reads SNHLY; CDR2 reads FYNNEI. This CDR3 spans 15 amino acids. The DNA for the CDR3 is TGTGCCAGTCCTGGTTTAAGCAGGGCGGGAGAGACCCAGTACTTC. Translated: CASPGLSRAGETQYF.

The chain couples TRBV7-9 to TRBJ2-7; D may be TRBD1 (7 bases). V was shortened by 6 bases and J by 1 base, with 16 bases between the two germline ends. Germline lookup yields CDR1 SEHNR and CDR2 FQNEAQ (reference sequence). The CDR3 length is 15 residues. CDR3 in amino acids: CASRQTGRESYEQYF. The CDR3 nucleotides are TGTGCCAGCAGACAGACAGGGCGGGAATCCTACGAGCAGTACTTC. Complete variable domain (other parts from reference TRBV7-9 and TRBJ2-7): DTGVSQNPRHKITKRGQNVTFRCDPISEHNRLYWYRQTLGQGPEFLTYFQNEAQLEKSRLLSDRFSAERPKGSFSTLEIQRTEQGDSAMYLCASRQTGRESYEQYFGPGTRLTVT.

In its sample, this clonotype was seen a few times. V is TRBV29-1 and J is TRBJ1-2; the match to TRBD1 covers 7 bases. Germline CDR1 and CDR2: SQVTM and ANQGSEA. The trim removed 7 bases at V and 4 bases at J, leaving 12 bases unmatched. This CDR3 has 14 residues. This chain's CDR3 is CSAWETRGTYGYTF. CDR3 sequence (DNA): TGCAGCGCCTGGGAAACCAGGGGGACCTATGGCTACACCTTC. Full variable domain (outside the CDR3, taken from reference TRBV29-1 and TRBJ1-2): SAVISQKPSRDICQRGTSLTIQCQVDSQVTMMFWYRQQPGQSLTLIATANQGSEATYESGFVIDKFPISRPNLTFSTLTVSNMSPEDSSIYLCSAWETRGTYGYTFGSGTRLTVV.

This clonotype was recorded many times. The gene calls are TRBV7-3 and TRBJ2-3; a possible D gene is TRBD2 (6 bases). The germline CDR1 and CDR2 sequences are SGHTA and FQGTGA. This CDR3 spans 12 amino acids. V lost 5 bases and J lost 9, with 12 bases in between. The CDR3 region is CASSDRDSTQYF. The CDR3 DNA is TGTGCCAGCAGCGACCGGGACTCCACGCAGTATTTT.

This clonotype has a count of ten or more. The CDR3 DNA reads as TGTGCCTGGTCTGTGACAGTCCACTCTGGGGCCAACGTCCTGACTTTC. It yields the protein CAWSVTVHSGANVLTF. The rearrangement links TRBV30 to TRBJ2-6; possible D gene TRBD1, 5 bases. This CDR3 is 16 amino acids long. Germline V gene lookup returns CDR1 GTSNPN and CDR2 SVGIG (reference sequence). Trimming cost V 5 bases and J 0 bases, with 14 bases left between them. Together with reference TRBV30 and TRBJ2-6, the CDR3 gives the full variable domain: SQTIHQWPATLVQPVGSPLSLECTVEGTSNPNLYWYRQAAGRGLQLLFYSVGIGQISSEVPQNLSASRPQDRQFILSSKKLLLSDSGFYLCAWSVTVHSGANVLTFGAGSRLTVL.

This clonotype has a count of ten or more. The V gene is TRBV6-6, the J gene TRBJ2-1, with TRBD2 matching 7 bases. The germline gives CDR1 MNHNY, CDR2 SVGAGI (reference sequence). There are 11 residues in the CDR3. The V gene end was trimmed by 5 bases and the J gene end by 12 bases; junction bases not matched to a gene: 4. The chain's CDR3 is CASSKTSWQFF. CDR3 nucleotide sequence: TGTGCCAGCAGTAAGACTAGCTGGCAGTTCTTC.

This chain's CDR3 is CATSDSDRRGETQYF. As DNA, the CDR3 is TGTGCCACCAGTGATAGCGACAGGAGGGGGGAGACCCAGTACTTC. This chain uses TRBV24-1 with TRBJ2-5; D possibly uses TRBD1 or TRBD2 (6 bases each). The CDR3 runs to 15 residues. Germline CDR1 is KGHDR and CDR2 is SFDVKD. V was trimmed by 3 bases and J by 5 bases, leaving 15 bases between them.

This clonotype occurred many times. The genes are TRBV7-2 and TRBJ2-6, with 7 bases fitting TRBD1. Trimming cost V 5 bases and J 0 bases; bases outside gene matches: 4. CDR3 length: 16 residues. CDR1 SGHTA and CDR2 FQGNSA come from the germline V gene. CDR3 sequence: CASSRDSHSGANVLTF. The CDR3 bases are TGTGCCAGCAGCCGGGACAGCCACTCTGGGGCCAACGTCCTGACTTTC.

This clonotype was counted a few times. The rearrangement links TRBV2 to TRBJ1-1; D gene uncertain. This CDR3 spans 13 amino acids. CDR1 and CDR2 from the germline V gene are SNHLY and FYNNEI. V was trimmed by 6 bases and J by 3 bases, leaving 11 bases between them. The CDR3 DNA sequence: TGTGCCAGCAGCTCCTATATGGACACTGAAGCTTTCTTT. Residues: CASSSYMDTEAFF.

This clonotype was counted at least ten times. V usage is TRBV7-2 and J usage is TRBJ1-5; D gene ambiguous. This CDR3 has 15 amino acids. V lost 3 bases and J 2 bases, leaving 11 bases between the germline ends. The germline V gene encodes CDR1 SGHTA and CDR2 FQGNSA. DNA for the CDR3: TGTGCCAGCAGCTTTCGTCTCACTGGCAATCAGCCCCAGCATTTT. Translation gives CASSFRLTGNQPQHF.

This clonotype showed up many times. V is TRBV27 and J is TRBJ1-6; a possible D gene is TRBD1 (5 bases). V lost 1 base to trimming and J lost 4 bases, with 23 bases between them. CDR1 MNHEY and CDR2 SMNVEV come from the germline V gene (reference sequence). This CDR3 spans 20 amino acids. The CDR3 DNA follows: TGTGCCAGCAGTTTATGGGGCCGGGCGCCCAGTGGTGGGTATAATTCACCCCTCCACTTT. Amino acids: CASSLWGRAPSGGYNSPLHF.

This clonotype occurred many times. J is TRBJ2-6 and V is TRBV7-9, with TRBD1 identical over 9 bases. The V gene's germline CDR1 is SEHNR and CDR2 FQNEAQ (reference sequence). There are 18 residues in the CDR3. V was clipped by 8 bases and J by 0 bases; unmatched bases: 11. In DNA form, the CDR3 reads TGTGCCAGCGACCGAGGGACAGGGCCGCTCTCTGGGGCCAACGTCCTGACTTTC. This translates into CASDRGTGPLSGANVLTF.

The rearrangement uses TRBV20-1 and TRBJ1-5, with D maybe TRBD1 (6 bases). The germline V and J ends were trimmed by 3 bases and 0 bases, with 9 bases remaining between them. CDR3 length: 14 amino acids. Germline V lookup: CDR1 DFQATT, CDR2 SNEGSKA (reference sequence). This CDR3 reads CSARTGGSNQPQHF. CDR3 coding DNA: TGCAGTGCTAGGACAGGCGGTAGCAATCAGCCCCAGCATTTT.

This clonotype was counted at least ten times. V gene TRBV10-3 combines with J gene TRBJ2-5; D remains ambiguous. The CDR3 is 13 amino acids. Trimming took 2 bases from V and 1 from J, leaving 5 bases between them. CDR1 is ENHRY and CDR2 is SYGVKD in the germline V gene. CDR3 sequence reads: CAISETGQETQYF. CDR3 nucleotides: TGTGCCATCAGTGAGACTGGCCAAGAGACCCAGTACTTC.

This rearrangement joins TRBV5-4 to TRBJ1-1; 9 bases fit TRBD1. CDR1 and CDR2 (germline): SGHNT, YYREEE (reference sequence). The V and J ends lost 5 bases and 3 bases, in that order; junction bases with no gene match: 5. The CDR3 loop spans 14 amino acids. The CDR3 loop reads CASSQRDRDTEAFF. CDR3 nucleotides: TGTGCCAGCAGTCAGCGGGACAGGGACACTGAAGCTTTCTTT.

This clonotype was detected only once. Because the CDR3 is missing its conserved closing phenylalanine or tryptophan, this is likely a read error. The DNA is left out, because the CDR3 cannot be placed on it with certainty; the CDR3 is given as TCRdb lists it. CDR3 amino acids: CSSYERQNFYSL. This sequence joins TRBV29-1 and TRBJ1-2. In germline, CDR1 is SQVTM, CDR2 ANQGSEA. From its first to its last residue, the CDR3 has 12 amino acids.

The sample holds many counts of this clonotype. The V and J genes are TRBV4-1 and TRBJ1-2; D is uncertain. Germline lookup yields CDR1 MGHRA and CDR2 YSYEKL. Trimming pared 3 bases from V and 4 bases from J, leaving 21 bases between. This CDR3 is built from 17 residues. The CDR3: CASSQKQRGPRTYGYTF. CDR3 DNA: TGCGCCAGCAGCCAGAAGCAACGAGGACCGAGGACCTATGGCTACACCTTC.